These T cell receptor beta chains were read from a single sample in a study of blood T cell repertoires in COVID-19. This table comes from immunoSEQ multiplex PCR, and its TCRdb copy is limited to in-frame clones, with some not included. The repertoire consists of around 64,000 clones, with 87% occurring once and the leading ten covering approximately 19%. Sample: peripheral blood. Receptors originate from a woman older than 75 with acute or convalescent COVID-19. Each CDR3 is given with its conserved first and last residue. The order of the fields is J gene, clone size, V gene, D gene, CDR3 DNA, CDR3 protein. D genes are given only for firm matches. For some rows the clone size is stated as once, few or many, or as a class when expanded; others skip it.

TRBJ1-1 | NA | TRBV15 | NA | TGTGCCACCAGCAGAGACCTTGACAGTAACACTGAAGCTTTCTTT | CATSRDLDSNTEAFF
TRBJ2-3 | NA | TRBV2 | TRBD2 | TGTGCCAGCCAGACTACCACAGGCGGGGGGGGTACAGATACGCAGTATTTT | CASQTTTGGGGTDTQYF
TRBJ1-3 | NA | TRBV6-6 | NA | TGTGCCAGCAGAACGACAGTCTCTGGAAACACCATATATTTT | CASRTTVSGNTIYF
TRBJ1-4 | NA | TRBV30 | TRBD1 | TGTGCCTGGAGTGTTGGGGGACAGGGTAATGAAAAACTGTTTTTT | CAWSVGGQGNEKLFF
TRBJ1-1 | NA | TRBV5-5 | TRBD1 | TGTGCCAGCAGCTTACAGGGGGTGAACACTGAAGCTTTCTTT | CASSLQGVNTEAFF
TRBJ1-2 | NA | TRBV19 | NA | TGTGCCAGTAGTTCCCCCCCGCCGGGGTTCGGCTACACCTTC | CASSSPPPGFGYTF
TRBJ1-6 | NA | TRBV20-1 | TRBD1 | TGCAGTGCTAGTCCACAGGGGATGATTTCACCCCTCCACTTT | CSASPQGMISPLHF
TRBJ2-3 | NA | TRBV5-5 | TRBD2 | TGTGCCAGCAGGGCTGAATCGGGACTAGGGACAGATACGCAGTATTTT | CASRAESGLGTDTQYF
TRBJ1-2 | NA | TRBV29-1 | NA | TGCAGCGGGAGAAGTGGTTATGGCTACACCTTC | CSGRSGYGYTF
TRBJ1-1 | NA | TRBV18 | NA | TGTGCCAGCTCACCACGTGGCGGTGAGCTTGAAGCTTTCTTT | CASSPRGGELEAFF
TRBJ2-3 | NA | TRBV19 | NA | TGTGCCAGTAATCGGGGCGCGGGGCGCACAGATACGCAGTATTTT | CASNRGAGRTDTQYF
TRBJ2-7 | NA | TRBV18 | NA | TGTGCCAGCTCGCGGGATTCGGGCGAGCAGTACTTC | CASSRDSGEQYF
TRBJ1-3 | NA | TRBV6-2/TRBV6-3 | NA | TGTGCCAGCAGTTACGGCGGATCGGGCTCTGGAAACACCATATATTTT | CASSYGGSGSGNTIYF
TRBJ1-3 | NA | TRBV18 | NA | TGTGCCAGCGGCGACACCGCAACTGGAAACACCATATATTTT | CASGDTATGNTIYF
TRBJ2-7 | NA | TRBV5-1 | TRBD1 | TGCGCCAGCAGCTTGTATCGACAGGGGGACGAGCAGTACTTC | CASSLYRQGDEQYF
TRBJ1-2 | once | TRBV4-3 | TRBD1 | TGCGCCAGCAGCCAAGAATGGACAGGGGGTAACTATGGCTACACCTTC | CASSQEWTGGNYGYTF
TRBJ1-4 | NA | TRBV19 | TRBD1 | TGTGCCAGTAGTGCACCGGGACAGATGGGTGAAAAACTGTTTTTT | CASSAPGQMGEKLFF
TRBJ2-1 | NA | TRBV7-8 | NA | TGTGCCAGCAGCTTAGGGACACCGGAGCAGTTCTTC | CASSLGTPEQFF
TRBJ2-1 | NA | TRBV5-4 | TRBD1 | TGTGCCAGCAGCCCGCGGACAGGGGAAGCTGAGCAGTTCTTC | CASSPRTGEAEQFF
TRBJ1-5 | NA | TRBV28 | NA | TGTGCCAGCAGAAACCCAGGGGCCAATCAGCCCCAGCATTTT | CASRNPGANQPQHF
TRBJ2-1 | NA | TRBV29-1 | NA | TGCAGCGTTTCCTCACCGGGACTCCGCAGAAATGAGCAGTTCTTC | CSVSSPGLRRNEQFF
TRBJ2-3 | once | TRBV19 | TRBD1 | TGTGCCAGTAGGCGACAGGGGACACCAGATACGCAGTATTTT | CASRRQGTPDTQYF
TRBJ1-1 | NA | TRBV3-1/TRBV3-2 | NA | TGTGCCAGCAGTCAACAAAGGGGCAGCCGAAGTTTCACTGAAGCTTTCTTT | CASSQQRGSRSFTEAFF
TRBJ2-4 | NA | TRBV6-1 | NA | TGTGCCAGCAGTGAATCGGTCCGGCCTCCCGGGGAGTACTTC | CASSESVRPPGEYF
TRBJ1-6 | once | TRBV3-1/TRBV3-2 | NA | TGTGCCAGCAGCCAAGTTAAATCCCTTTCACCCCTCCACTTT | CASSQVKSLSPLHF
TRBJ1-1 | NA | TRBV10-3 | NA | TGTGCCATCAGTGAGTCGGGAGCTGAAGCTTTCTTT | CAISESGAEAFF
TRBJ2-5 | NA | TRBV4-1 | TRBD2 | TGCGCCAGCAGCCAAGTCTTAGCGGGGATCTTTAAGACCCAGTACTTC | CASSQVLAGIFKTQYF
TRBJ1-6 | NA | TRBV28 | TRBD1 | TGTGCCACCCTTGAGGGGACAGTACTAGGCTCACCCCTCCACTTT | CATLEGTVLGSPLHF
TRBJ1-2 | NA | TRBV10-3 | NA | TGTGCCATCAGGGAACAGGGAGGGGGTTACACCTTC | CAIREQGGGYTF
TRBJ2-1 | NA | TRBV7-2 | NA | TGTGCCAGCAGCCCCACTAGAGACAATGAGCAGTTCTTC | CASSPTRDNEQFF
TRBJ1-1 | NA | TRBV4-2 | NA | TGTGCCAGCAGCCAAGTTGTAGGGGACATTGCAGCTTTCTTT | CASSQVVGDIAAFF
TRBJ2-1 | NA | TRBV11-2 | TRBD2 | TGTGCCACCTCCCCTACTCTAGCGGGAGTCGCTAATGAGCAGTTCTTC | CATSPTLAGVANEQFF
TRBJ1-2 | NA | TRBV5-1 | NA | TGCGCCAGCAGCCTCCGGGACTCCCCAGGAGATGGCTACACCTTC | CASSLRDSPGDGYTF
TRBJ1-2 | NA | TRBV7-8 | NA | TGTGCCAGCAGTAGCCCGGTCCATGGCTACACCTTC | CASSSPVHGYTF
TRBJ1-2 | NA | TRBV28 | TRBD1 | TGTGCCAGCAGTTTAGGTCGGACAGGGCATGGCTACACCTTC | CASSLGRTGHGYTF
TRBJ1-2 | few | TRBV28 | TRBD1 | TGTGCCAGCAGGGGGACAGGGAGAAACTATGGCTACACCTTC | CASRGTGRNYGYTF
TRBJ2-2 | NA | TRBV9 | TRBD1 | TGTGCCAGCAGAGCCTCGACAGGGATCGGAGGGGAGCTGTTTTTT | CASRASTGIGGELFF
TRBJ1-2 | NA | TRBV28 | NA | TGTGCCAGCAGTGCCCGGAGGAGTTCCACCTTC | CASSARRSSTF
TRBJ2-7 | NA | TRBV9 | NA | TGTGCCAGCAGCTCCCCGGGGGACGGTGAGCAGTACTTC | CASSSPGDGEQYF
TRBJ1-4 | NA | TRBV6-6 | NA | TGTGCCAGCAGTTACGCGGGGCCGCCAACTAATGAAAAACTGTTTTTT | CASSYAGPPTNEKLFF
TRBJ1-1 | NA | TRBV15 | NA | TGTGCCACCAGCAGAGGGGGGGGCCTAGGTTCCACTGAAGCTTTCTTT | CATSRGGGLGSTEAFF
TRBJ2-7 | NA | TRBV2 | NA | TGTGCCAGCAGTGAACCTCTCCTCTACGAGCAGTACTTC | CASSEPLLYEQYF
TRBJ2-1 | NA | TRBV5-1 | TRBD2 | TGCGCCAGCAGCCATCTCACTAGCGGGAGGAATGAGCAGTTCTTC | CASSHLTSGRNEQFF
TRBJ2-1 | NA | TRBV7-3 | NA | TGTGCCAGCAGCCTGGGAGCTGCCTACAATGAGCAGTTCTTC | CASSLGAAYNEQFF